The rows below give T cell receptor beta chains drawn from one sample of a study of T cell responses to AZD1222 COVID-19 vaccine. Clones were read by immunoSEQ multiplex PCR, and TCRdb kept only the in-frame ones, dropping some. The sample contains about 83,000 clones, over 75% of which appear only once. Sample: peripheral blood, taken on day 0 of MenACWY control vaccination. The receptors derive from an adult in good health. CDR3s include the opening cysteine and the closing phenylalanine or tryptophan. D genes are given only for firm matches. Only part of the rows carry a size: once, few, many, or a class if the clone is expanded.

cdr3_length: 15
v_call: TRBV6-5
clone_size: -
d_call: -
j_call: TRBJ2-1
cdr3_nt: TGTGCCAGCAGTTACTCTCGGCCAGGGCTGAATGAGCAGTTCTTC
cdr3_aa: CASSYSRPGLNEQFF

cdr3_length: 14
v_call: TRBV5-4
clone_size: once
d_call: -
j_call: TRBJ2-5
cdr3_nt: TGTGCCAGCAGCTCACAGACGTACCAAGAGACCCAGTACTTC
cdr3_aa: CASSSQTYQETQYF

cdr3_length: 15
v_call: TRBV4-3
clone_size: -
d_call: -
j_call: TRBJ2-5
cdr3_nt: TGCGCCAGCAGCCAAAATAGGGAGGACAGGGAGACCCAGTACTTC
cdr3_aa: CASSQNREDRETQYF

cdr3_length: 14
v_call: TRBV5-1
clone_size: -
d_call: TRBD2
j_call: TRBJ2-1
cdr3_nt: TGCGCCAGCAGGCTAGCGGGGTCCTACAATGAGCAGTTCTTC
cdr3_aa: CASRLAGSYNEQFF

cdr3_length: 13
v_call: TRBV11-2
clone_size: -
d_call: -
j_call: TRBJ2-2
cdr3_nt: TGTGCCAGCAGCTTAGATTTTGCCGGGGAGCTGTTTTTT
cdr3_aa: CASSLDFAGELFF

cdr3_length: 15
v_call: TRBV27
clone_size: -
d_call: TRBD1
j_call: TRBJ2-2
cdr3_nt: TGTGCCAGCAGTTTCGGACAGGGGCCAACCGGGGAGCTGTTTTTT
cdr3_aa: CASSFGQGPTGELFF

cdr3_length: 13
v_call: TRBV29-1
clone_size: -
d_call: TRBD2
j_call: TRBJ2-3
cdr3_nt: TGCAGCGGGGGAACGGGAGGACCAGATACGCAGTATTTT
cdr3_aa: CSGGTGGPDTQYF

cdr3_length: 12
v_call: TRBV7-9
clone_size: -
d_call: -
j_call: TRBJ1-2
cdr3_nt: TGTGCCAGCAGCCCCCTCGTCTATGGCTACACCTTC
cdr3_aa: CASSPLVYGYTF

cdr3_length: 13
v_call: TRBV6-2/TRBV6-3
clone_size: -
d_call: -
j_call: TRBJ1-1
cdr3_nt: TGTGCCAGCAGTTCGCAAACCTTTACTGAAGCTTTCTTT
cdr3_aa: CASSSQTFTEAFF

cdr3_length: 17
v_call: TRBV27
clone_size: -
d_call: TRBD2
j_call: TRBJ2-5
cdr3_nt: TGTGCCAGCGTTGGGACTAGCGGGAGTGGGAGGGGAGAGACCCAGTACTTC
cdr3_aa: CASVGTSGSGRGETQYF

cdr3_length: 17
v_call: TRBV4-1
clone_size: once
d_call: TRBD2
j_call: TRBJ2-1
cdr3_nt: TGCGCCAGCAGCCAAGGCACTAGCGGGAGTATCTACAATGAGCAGTTCTTC
cdr3_aa: CASSQGTSGSIYNEQFF

cdr3_length: 14
v_call: TRBV27
clone_size: -
d_call: -
j_call: TRBJ1-5
cdr3_nt: TGTGCCAGCAGTTTGTACCAAAGCAATCAGCCCCAGCATTTT
cdr3_aa: CASSLYQSNQPQHF

cdr3_length: 16
v_call: TRBV28
clone_size: -
d_call: TRBD2
j_call: TRBJ2-7
cdr3_nt: TGTGCCAGCACCCGAGGGGGACTAGCGGATACCTACGAGCAGTACTTC
cdr3_aa: CASTRGGLADTYEQYF

cdr3_length: 16
v_call: TRBV7-3
clone_size: -
d_call: TRBD1
j_call: TRBJ1-6
cdr3_nt: TGTGCCAGCAGCTTAGGGGCCGGGACAGTCAATTCACCCCTCCACTTT
cdr3_aa: CASSLGAGTVNSPLHF

cdr3_length: 14
v_call: TRBV18
clone_size: -
d_call: -
j_call: TRBJ2-7
cdr3_nt: TGTGCCAGCTCACCTACCGGTCTAAACTACGAGCAGTACTTC
cdr3_aa: CASSPTGLNYEQYF

cdr3_length: 16
v_call: TRBV27
clone_size: -
d_call: TRBD2
j_call: TRBJ2-7
cdr3_nt: TGTGCCAGCAGTTTACAGCTTAGCGGGAGGGCTTACGAGCAGTACTTC
cdr3_aa: CASSLQLSGRAYEQYF

cdr3_length: 15
v_call: TRBV28
clone_size: -
d_call: TRBD1
j_call: TRBJ2-2
cdr3_nt: TGTGCCAGCAGTACCCGGACAGGTTACACCGGGGAGCTGTTTTTT
cdr3_aa: CASSTRTGYTGELFF

cdr3_length: 14
v_call: TRBV28
clone_size: -
d_call: TRBD1
j_call: TRBJ2-1
cdr3_nt: TGTGCCAGCAGTTCGGGACAGGGCTACAATGAGCAGTTCTTC
cdr3_aa: CASSSGQGYNEQFF

cdr3_length: 15
v_call: TRBV15
clone_size: once
d_call: TRBD1
j_call: TRBJ2-2
cdr3_nt: TGTGCCACCAGCAGAGTGGAGACAGGGACCGGGGAGCTGTTTTTT
cdr3_aa: CATSRVETGTGELFF

cdr3_length: 12
v_call: TRBV2
clone_size: -
d_call: -
j_call: TRBJ2-7
cdr3_nt: TGTGCCAGCAGTGGGCAGTCCTACGAGCAGTACTTC
cdr3_aa: CASSGQSYEQYF

cdr3_length: 13
v_call: TRBV7-2
clone_size: -
d_call: TRBD1
j_call: TRBJ1-1
cdr3_nt: TGTGCCAGCAGCTTTGGGACAGGGGCCGAAGCTTTCTTT
cdr3_aa: CASSFGTGAEAFF

cdr3_length: 10
v_call: TRBV20-1
clone_size: once
d_call: -
j_call: TRBJ2-1
cdr3_nt: TGCAGTGCCCTCCGTAATGAGCAGTTCTTC
cdr3_aa: CSALRNEQFF

cdr3_length: 19
v_call: TRBV7-2
clone_size: -
d_call: -
j_call: TRBJ2-5
cdr3_nt: TGTGCCAGCAGCTCTAACCCCGGGACATGGGGCGGGAGTAGAGAGACCCAGTACTTC
cdr3_aa: CASSSNPGTWGGSRETQYF

cdr3_length: 15
v_call: TRBV28
clone_size: -
d_call: TRBD2
j_call: TRBJ2-1
cdr3_nt: TGTGCCAGCAGTTGGACTAGCGGGAGTATCTATGAGCAGTTCTTC
cdr3_aa: CASSWTSGSIYEQFF

cdr3_length: 13
v_call: TRBV4-3
clone_size: -
d_call: TRBD1
j_call: TRBJ2-2
cdr3_nt: TGCGCCAGCAGAGGACAGGGCTCCGGGGAGCTGTTTTTT
cdr3_aa: CASRGQGSGELFF

cdr3_length: 17
v_call: TRBV4-2
clone_size: -
d_call: -
j_call: TRBJ1-2
cdr3_nt: TGTGCCAGCAGCCCGCCTATGGCGGGCAACTATAACTATGGCTACACCTTC
cdr3_aa: CASSPPMAGNYNYGYTF

cdr3_length: 15
v_call: TRBV5-1
clone_size: -
d_call: -
j_call: TRBJ1-2
cdr3_nt: TGCGCCAGCAGCTTGGCCGGTGGCGGCAACTATGGCTACACCTTC
cdr3_aa: CASSLAGGGNYGYTF

cdr3_length: 15
v_call: TRBV7-9
clone_size: many
d_call: -
j_call: TRBJ2-7
cdr3_nt: TGTGCCAGCAGCTTATCGTCATATCAGTTCTACGAGCAGTACTTC
cdr3_aa: CASSLSSYQFYEQYF

cdr3_length: 14
v_call: TRBV12-5
clone_size: -
d_call: -
j_call: TRBJ1-1
cdr3_nt: TGTGCTAGTGGTTTGGGACCCCAGGACACTGAAGCTTTCTTT
cdr3_aa: CASGLGPQDTEAFF

cdr3_length: 15
v_call: TRBV18
clone_size: once
d_call: -
j_call: TRBJ1-5
cdr3_nt: TGTGCCAGCTCAGAGACCTCGATAGTCAATCAGCCCCAGCATTTT
cdr3_aa: CASSETSIVNQPQHF

cdr3_length: 13
v_call: TRBV7-2
clone_size: -
d_call: -
j_call: TRBJ2-7
cdr3_nt: TGTGCCAGCAGCTTCGGCCGCCTAAGAGAGCAGTACTTC
cdr3_aa: CASSFGRLREQYF

cdr3_length: 14
v_call: TRBV10-2
clone_size: -
d_call: TRBD2
j_call: TRBJ2-2
cdr3_nt: TGCGCCAGCAAGGTAGCGGGAAACACCGGGGAGCTGTTTTTT
cdr3_aa: CASKVAGNTGELFF